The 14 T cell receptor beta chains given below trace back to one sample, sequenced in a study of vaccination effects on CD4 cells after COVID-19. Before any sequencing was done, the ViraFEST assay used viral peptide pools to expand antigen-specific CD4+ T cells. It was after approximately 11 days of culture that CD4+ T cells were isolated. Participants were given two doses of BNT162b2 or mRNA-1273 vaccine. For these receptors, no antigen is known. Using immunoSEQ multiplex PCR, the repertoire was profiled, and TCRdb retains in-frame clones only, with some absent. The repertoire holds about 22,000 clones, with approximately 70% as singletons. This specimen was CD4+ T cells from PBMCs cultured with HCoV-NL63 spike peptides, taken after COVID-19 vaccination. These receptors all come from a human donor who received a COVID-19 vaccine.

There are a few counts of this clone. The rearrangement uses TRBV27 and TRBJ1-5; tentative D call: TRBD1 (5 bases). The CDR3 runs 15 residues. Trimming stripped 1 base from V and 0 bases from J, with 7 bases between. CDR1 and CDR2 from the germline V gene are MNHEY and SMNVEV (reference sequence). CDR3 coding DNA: TGTGCCAGCAGTTTATGGGGGGATAGCAATCAGCCCCAGCATTTT. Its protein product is CASSLWGDSNQPQHF.

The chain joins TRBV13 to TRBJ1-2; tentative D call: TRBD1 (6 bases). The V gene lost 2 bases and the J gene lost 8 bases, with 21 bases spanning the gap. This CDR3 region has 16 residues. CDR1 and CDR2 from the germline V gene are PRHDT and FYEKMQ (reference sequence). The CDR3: CASSLRTGGGLRGYTF. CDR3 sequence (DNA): TGTGCCAGCAGCTTAAGGACGGGTGGGGGCCTGAGGGGCTACACCTTC. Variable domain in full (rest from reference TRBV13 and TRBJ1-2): AAGVIQSPRHLIKEKRETATLKCYPIPRHDTVYWYQQGPGQDPQFLISFYEKMQSDKGSIPDRFSAQQFSDYHSELNMSSLELGDSALYFCASSLRTGGGLRGYTFGSGTRLTVV.

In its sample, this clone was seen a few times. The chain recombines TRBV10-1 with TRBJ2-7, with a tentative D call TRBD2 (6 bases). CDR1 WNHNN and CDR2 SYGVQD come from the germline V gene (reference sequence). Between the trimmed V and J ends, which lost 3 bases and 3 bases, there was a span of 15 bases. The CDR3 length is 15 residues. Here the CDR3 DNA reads TGCGCCAGCAGTGATCTCTGGCAGGGAGGCTACGAGCAGTACTTC. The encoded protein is CASSDLWQGGYEQYF.

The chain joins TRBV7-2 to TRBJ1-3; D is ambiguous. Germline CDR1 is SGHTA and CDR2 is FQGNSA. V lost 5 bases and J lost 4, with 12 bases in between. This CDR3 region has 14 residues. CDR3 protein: CASSEMRAGNTIYF. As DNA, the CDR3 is TGTGCCAGCAGCGAAATGAGAGCGGGAAACACCATATATTTT. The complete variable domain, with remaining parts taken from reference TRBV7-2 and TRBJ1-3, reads GAGVSQSPSNKVTEKGKDVELRCDPISGHTALYWYRQSLGQGLEFLIYFQGNSAPDKSGLPSDRFSAERTGGSVSTLTIQRTQQEDSAVYLCASSEMRAGNTIYFGEGSWLTVV.

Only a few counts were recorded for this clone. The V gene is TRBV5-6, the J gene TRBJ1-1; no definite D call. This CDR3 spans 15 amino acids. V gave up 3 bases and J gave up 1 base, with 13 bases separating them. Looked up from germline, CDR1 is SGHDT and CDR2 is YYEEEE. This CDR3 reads CASSSQASGNTEAFF. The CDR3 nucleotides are TGTGCCAGCAGCTCCCAAGCGTCCGGGAACACTGAAGCTTTCTTT.

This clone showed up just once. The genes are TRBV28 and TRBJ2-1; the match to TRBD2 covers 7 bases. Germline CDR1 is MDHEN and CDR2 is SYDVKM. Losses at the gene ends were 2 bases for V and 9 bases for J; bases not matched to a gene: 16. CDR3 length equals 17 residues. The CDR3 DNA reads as TGTGCCAGCAGTTTACTCTGGGACTACCTTCAACCCGGTGAGCAGTTCTTC. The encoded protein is CASSLLWDYLQPGEQFF.

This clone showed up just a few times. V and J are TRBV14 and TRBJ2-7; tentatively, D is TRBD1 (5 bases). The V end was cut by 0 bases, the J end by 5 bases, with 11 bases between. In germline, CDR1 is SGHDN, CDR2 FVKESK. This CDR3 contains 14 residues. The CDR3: CASSQERGAHEQYF. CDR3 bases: TGTGCCAGCAGCCAAGAAAGGGGCGCCCACGAGCAGTACTTC.

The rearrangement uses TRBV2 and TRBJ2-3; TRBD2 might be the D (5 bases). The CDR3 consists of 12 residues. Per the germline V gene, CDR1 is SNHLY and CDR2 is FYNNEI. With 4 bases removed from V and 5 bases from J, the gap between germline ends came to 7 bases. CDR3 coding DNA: TGTGCCAGCAGTGGGACTGGAGATACGCAGTATTTT. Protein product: CASSGTGDTQYF.

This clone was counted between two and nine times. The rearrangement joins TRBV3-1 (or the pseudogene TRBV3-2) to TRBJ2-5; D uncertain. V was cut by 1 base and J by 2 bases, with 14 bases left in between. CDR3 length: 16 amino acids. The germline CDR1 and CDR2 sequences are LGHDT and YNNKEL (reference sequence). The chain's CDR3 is CASSQGGSLGQETQYF. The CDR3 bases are TGTGCCAGCAGCCAAGGAGGAAGCCTGGGGCAAGAGACCCAGTACTTC.

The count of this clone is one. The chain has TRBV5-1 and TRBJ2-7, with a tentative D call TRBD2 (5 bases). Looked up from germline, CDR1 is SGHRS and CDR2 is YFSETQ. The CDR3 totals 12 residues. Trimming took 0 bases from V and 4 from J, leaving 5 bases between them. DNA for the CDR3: TGCGCCAGCAGCTTGGGAGGGTACGAGCAGTACTTC. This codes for CASSLGGYEQYF.

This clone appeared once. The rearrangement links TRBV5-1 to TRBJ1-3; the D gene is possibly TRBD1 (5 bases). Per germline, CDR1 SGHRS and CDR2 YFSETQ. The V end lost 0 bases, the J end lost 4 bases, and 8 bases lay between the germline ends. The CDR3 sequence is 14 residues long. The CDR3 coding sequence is TGCGCCAGCAGCTTGGAGGGGCAAGGAAACACCATATATTTT. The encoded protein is CASSLEGQGNTIYF.

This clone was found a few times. The CDR3 bases are TGTGCCAGTAGTATTTACTCAGGAGCCCAAGCTTTCTTT. It translates to CASSIYSGAQAFF. V usage is TRBV19 and J usage is TRBJ1-1, with D unresolved. V gave up 3 bases and J gave up 9 bases, with 14 bases separating them. The CDR3 covers 13 residues. Germline V gives CDR1 LNHDA, CDR2 SQIVND (reference sequence).

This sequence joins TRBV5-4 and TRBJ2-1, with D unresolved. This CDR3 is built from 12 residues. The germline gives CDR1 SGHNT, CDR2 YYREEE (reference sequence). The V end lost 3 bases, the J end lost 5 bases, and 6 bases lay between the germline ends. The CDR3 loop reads CASSWKDNEQFF. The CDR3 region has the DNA TGTGCCAGCAGCTGGAAGGACAATGAGCAGTTCTTC.

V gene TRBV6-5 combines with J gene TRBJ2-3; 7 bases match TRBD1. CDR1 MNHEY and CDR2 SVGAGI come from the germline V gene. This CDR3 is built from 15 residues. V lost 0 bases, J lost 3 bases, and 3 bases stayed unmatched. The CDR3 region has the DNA TGTGCCAGCAGTTACTCAGGGGGACAGACAGATACGCAGTATTTT. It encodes CASSYSGGQTDTQYF.